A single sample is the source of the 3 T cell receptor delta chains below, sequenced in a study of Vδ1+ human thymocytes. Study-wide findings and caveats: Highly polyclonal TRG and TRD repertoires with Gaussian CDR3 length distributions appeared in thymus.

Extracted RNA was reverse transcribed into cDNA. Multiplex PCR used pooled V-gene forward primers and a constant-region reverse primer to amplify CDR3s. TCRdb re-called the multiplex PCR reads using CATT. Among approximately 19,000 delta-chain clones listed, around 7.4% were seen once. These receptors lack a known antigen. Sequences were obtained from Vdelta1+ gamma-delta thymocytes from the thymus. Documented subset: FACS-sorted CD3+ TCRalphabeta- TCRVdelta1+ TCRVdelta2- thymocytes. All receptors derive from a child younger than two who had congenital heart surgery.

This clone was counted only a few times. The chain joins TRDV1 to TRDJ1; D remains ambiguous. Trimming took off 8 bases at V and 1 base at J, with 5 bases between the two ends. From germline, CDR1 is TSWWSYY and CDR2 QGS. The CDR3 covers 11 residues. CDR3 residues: CALLITDKLIF. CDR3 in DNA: TGTGCTCTTCTTATCACCGATAAACTCATCTTT.

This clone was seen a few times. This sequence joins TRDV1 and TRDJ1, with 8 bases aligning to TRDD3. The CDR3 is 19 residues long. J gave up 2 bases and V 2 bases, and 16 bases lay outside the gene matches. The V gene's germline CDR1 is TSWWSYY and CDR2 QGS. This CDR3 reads CALGECHYSVGDLTDKLIF. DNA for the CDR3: TGTGCTCTTGGGGAATGTCATTATTCCGTGGGGGATTTGACCGATAAACTCATCTTT.

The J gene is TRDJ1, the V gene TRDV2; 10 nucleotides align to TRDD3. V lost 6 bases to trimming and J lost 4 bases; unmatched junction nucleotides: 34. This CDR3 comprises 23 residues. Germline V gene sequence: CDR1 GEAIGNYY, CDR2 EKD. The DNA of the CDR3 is TGTGCCTGTTCGTACTGGGGGATCGAGGGACACCGTAGGACTACTCAGCGCTGCGATAAACTCATCTTT. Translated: CACSYWGIEGHRRTTQRCDKLIF.